The entry below gives a single T cell receptor beta chain sequence along with its context. Its antigen is unknown. The sample comes from a study of shared clonotypes between healthy human individuals. Study information: In total, the donors were a couple of women and a few men aged 18 to 49.

The naive CD8 population came from CD45RO-negative cells selected for CCR7, without terminally differentiated effector memory CD45RA+ cells. Source study methods: ImmunoSEQ supplied junction-only sequences lacking quality scores, so filtering was different. Profiled with immunoSEQ multiplex PCR; TCRdb holds only in-frame clones, not every one. V and J calls and clone size are as listed in that table; D and trimming were resolved from the DNA. The top ten hold about 1.1% of the sample, which has millions of clones, about 94% seen once. Study findings and constraints: Among non-shared clonotypes, generation probabilities were lower than among those shared by all four donors.

This CDR3 contains 17 residues. Between the trimmed V and J ends, which lost 3 bases and 0 bases, there was a span of 15 bases. Per the germline V gene, CDR1 is SEHNR and CDR2 is FQNEAQ (reference sequence). Sequencing input: naive CD8+ T cells sorted from blood. V is TRBV7-9 and J is TRBJ2-1; tentative D call: TRBD1 (6 bases). The sequence was obtained from a man younger than 35 in good health. The DNA for the CDR3 is TGTGCCAGCAGCTTGCCCTCGGGACAAAGCTCCTACAATGAGCAGTTCTTC. Amino acids: CASSLPSGQSSYNEQFF.